This TCR beta chain was observed in a study of T cell changes during pregnancy in multiple sclerosis. Sequenced by immunoSEQ multiplex PCR; TCRdb stores in-frame clones only, minus some. The profile shows 35,000 or so clones, approximately 91% of them singletons. This CDR3 region has 13 residues. V dropped 1 base and J dropped 8 bases, with 12 bases sitting between them. Germline CDR1 and CDR2: SGHDT and YYEEEE. The source of this sequence is a female donor in good health, enrolled as a control in a pregnancy study. This material consisted of peripheral blood, taken in the second trimester of pregnancy. V is TRBV5-6 and J is TRBJ1-2; D not certain. The CDR3 DNA is TGTGCCAGCAGCTTGATGCGGGAATTGGGCTACACCTTC. Protein sequence: CASSLMRELGYTF.